Shown below are 10 T cell receptor beta chains from a single sample sequenced in a study of blood T cell repertoires in COVID-19 (TCRdb year 2020). Receptor amplification or capture employed the immunoSEQ multiplex PCR assay. TCRdb provides this immuneACCESS table in a form limited to in-frame rearrangements. Some clones are lacking; in checked studies, under half of them reflect an unresolved V gene, and why the rest are absent is not known. This sample comprises 250,000 to 400,000 clones, approximately 89% of them detected only once. Together, the top ten hold about 5.4% of the sample. Sequenced: PBMCs or T cells enriched from blood (not recorded which). These receptors were collected from a woman aged 25 to 45 who had recovered from COVID-19.

This chain joins TRBV5-1 and TRBJ2-6, with unresolved D. V lost 4 bases and J lost 0, with 20 bases in between. The CDR3 has 19 residues. Germline values: CDR1 SGHRS, CDR2 YFSETQ. In DNA form, the CDR3 reads TGCGCCAGCAGCCCCATGTTACACACCACACACTCTGGGGCCAACGTCCTGACTTTC. Protein: CASSPMLHTTHSGANVLTF.

This chain joins TRBV5-1 and TRBJ2-7, with D possibly being TRBD2 (5 bases). Germline V gene sequence: CDR1 SGHRS, CDR2 YFSETQ. V lost 5 bases, J lost 1 base, and 16 bases lay in between. The CDR3 covers 15 residues. CDR3 bases: TGCGCCAGCAGATGGTCTTCGGGGATTTCCTACGAGCAGTACTTC. Its protein product is CASRWSSGISYEQYF.

The chain couples TRBV3-1 (or the pseudogene TRBV3-2) to TRBJ2-3; D remains ambiguous. The V gene's germline CDR1 is LGHDT and CDR2 YNNKEL (reference sequence). Trimming pared 4 bases from V and 1 base from J, leaving 6 bases between. CDR3 size: 13 residues. The CDR3 reads CASSPRGTDTQYF. The CDR3, as DNA: TGTGCCAGCAGCCCTCGGGGCACAGATACGCAGTATTTT.

Here the CDR3 reads CASSPIVDSNPNQPQHF. The CDR3 nucleotides are TGTGCCAGCAGTCCCATAGTGGACTCCAATCCCAATCAGCCCCAGCATTTT. V and J are TRBV27 and TRBJ1-5, with D unclear. This CDR3 spans 17 amino acids. The V gene lost 5 bases and the J gene lost 3 bases, with 20 bases spanning the gap. CDR1 and CDR2 (germline): MNHEY, SMNVEV (reference sequence).

This rearrangement joins TRBV19 to TRBJ2-3; 9 nucleotides match TRBD2. The junction had 7 bases not matched to a gene; V was cut back by 1 base and J by 2 bases. Germline values: CDR1 LNHDA, CDR2 SQIVND (reference sequence). The CDR3 extends over 17 amino acids. The CDR3 region has the DNA TGTGCCAGTAGTATAGCCAAACTAGCGGGCTACACAGATACGCAGTATTTT. This encodes CASSIAKLAGYTDTQYF.

The chain recombines TRBV19 with TRBJ1-4; 7 nucleotides match TRBD1. The CDR3 is 14 residues long. The J segment lost 6 bases and the V segment lost 4 bases, leaving 5 bases of the junction unmatched. The germline CDR1 and CDR2 sequences are LNHDA and SQIVND (reference sequence). In DNA, the CDR3 is TGTGCCAGTAGTAACCGGGACAGCGATGAAAAACTGTTTTTT. Its protein product is CASSNRDSDEKLFF.

The chain carries TRBV4-3 and TRBJ2-1, with a tentative D call TRBD2 (5 bases). Trimming left V 0 bases short and J 8 bases short, with 14 bases between. This CDR3 region has 15 residues. CDR1 and CDR2 (germline): LGHNA, YSLEER. CDR3 sequence (DNA): TGCGCCAGCAGCCAAGACGGGGTGGGATTCTATGAGCAGTTCTTC. Its translation: CASSQDGVGFYEQFF.

This clone was picked up one time. The rearrangement joins TRBV27 to TRBJ1-5, with a weak D call TRBD1 (6 bases). This CDR3 has 15 amino acids. Per the germline V gene, CDR1 is MNHEY and CDR2 is SMNVEV (reference sequence). The V end lost 6 bases, the J end lost 0 bases, and 12 bases lay between the germline ends. The CDR3: CASSPYRDSNQPQHF. The CDR3 coding sequence is TGTGCCAGCAGCCCCTACAGGGATAGCAATCAGCCCCAGCATTTT.

The rearrangement uses TRBV5-1 and TRBJ2-1; weak D call: TRBD1 (6 bases). Trimming removed 5 bases at V and 8 bases at J, with 11 bases between. The V gene's germline CDR1 is SGHRS and CDR2 YFSETQ. There are 12 residues in the CDR3. The CDR3 here is CASSRGLDEQFF. The DNA of the CDR3 is TGCGCCAGCAGTAGGGGGTTAGATGAGCAGTTCTTC.

Comments on this clone: A junction end diverges from the germline sequence, so it may reflect a read error. The V and J genes are TRBV15 and TRBJ1-4, with a weak D call TRBD1 (6 bases). Germline CDR1 LNHNV, CDR2 YYDKDF (reference sequence). The CDR3 has 12 residues. The CDR3 DNA reads TGTGCCACCAGCAGAGATCGTCGGGTCCAGGGGTTT. Residues: CATSRDRRVQGF.